This TCR beta chain is from a study of T and B cells in COVID-19 patients. Study at large: Blood was sampled from COVID-19 patients who were either actively infected or recovered.

Blood genomic DNA input for TRB amplification was about 240-550 ng. V lost 4 bases, J lost 10 bases, and 6 bases stayed unmatched. The CDR3 loop spans 13 amino acids. Germline V gene data show CDR1 as MRHNA and CDR2 as SNTAGT. TRB rearrangements were amplified by multiplex PCR with BIOMED2 TRB-A/B primers. TCRdb fed the multiplex PCR reads into MiXCR, producing one record per CDR3 protein. The table shows about 9,400 distinct CDR3 sequences, with approximately 33% occurring only once. The TCR sequence derives from a human donor who had recovered from COVID-19. The source material was blood. V usage is TRBV6-4 and J usage is TRBJ2-1; TRBD1 aligns across 8 bases. CDR3 nucleotides: TGTGCCAGCAGTGTCGACAGGGGCGCGGAGCAGTTCTTC. It encodes CASSVDRGAEQFF.